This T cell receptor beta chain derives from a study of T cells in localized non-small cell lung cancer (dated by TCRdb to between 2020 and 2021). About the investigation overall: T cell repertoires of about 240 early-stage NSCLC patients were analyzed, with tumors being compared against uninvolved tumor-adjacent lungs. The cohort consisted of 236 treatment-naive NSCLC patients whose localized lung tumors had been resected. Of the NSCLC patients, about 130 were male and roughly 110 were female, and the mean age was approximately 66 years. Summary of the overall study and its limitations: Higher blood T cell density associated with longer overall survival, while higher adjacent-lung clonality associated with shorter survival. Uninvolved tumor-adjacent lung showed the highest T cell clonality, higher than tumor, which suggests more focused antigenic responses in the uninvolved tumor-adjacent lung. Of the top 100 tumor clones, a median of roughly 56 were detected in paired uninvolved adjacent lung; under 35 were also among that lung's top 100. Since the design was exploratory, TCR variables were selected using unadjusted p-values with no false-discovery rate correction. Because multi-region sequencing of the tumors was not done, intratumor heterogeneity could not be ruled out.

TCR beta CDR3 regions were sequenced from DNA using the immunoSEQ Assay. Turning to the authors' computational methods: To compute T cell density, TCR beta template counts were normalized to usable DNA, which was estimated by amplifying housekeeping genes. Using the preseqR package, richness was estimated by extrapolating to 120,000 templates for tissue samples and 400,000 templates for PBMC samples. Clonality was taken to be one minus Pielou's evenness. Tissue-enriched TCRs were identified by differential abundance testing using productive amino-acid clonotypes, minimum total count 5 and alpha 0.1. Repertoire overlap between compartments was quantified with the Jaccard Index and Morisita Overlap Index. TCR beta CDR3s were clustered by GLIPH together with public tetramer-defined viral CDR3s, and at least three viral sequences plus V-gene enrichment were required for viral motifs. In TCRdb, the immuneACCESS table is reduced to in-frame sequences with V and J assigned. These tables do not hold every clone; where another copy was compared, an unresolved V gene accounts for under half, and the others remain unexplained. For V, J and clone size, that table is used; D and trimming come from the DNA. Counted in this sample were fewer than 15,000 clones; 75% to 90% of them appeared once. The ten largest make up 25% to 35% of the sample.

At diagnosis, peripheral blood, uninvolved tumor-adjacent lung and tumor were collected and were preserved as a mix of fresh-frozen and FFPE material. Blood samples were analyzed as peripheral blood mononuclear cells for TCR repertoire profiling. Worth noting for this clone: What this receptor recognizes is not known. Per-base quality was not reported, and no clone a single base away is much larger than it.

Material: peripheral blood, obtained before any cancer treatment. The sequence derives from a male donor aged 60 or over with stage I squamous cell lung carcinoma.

For the CDR3, the sequence is CASSVGINNYEQYF. The nucleotides are TGTGCCAGCAGCGTAGGAATTAACAACTACGAGCAGTACTTC. Recombination joined TRBV9 with TRBJ2-7, with the D gene not clear enough to name. Trimming takes 0 bases from V and 3 bases from J, and the germline ends sit 10 bases apart. Per the germline V gene, SGDLS is the CDR1 and YYNGEE is the CDR2. The CDR3 covers 14 residues, taking in both the cysteine and the phenylalanine. Only the CDR3 DNA stays, 42 bases, in frame from base 1.